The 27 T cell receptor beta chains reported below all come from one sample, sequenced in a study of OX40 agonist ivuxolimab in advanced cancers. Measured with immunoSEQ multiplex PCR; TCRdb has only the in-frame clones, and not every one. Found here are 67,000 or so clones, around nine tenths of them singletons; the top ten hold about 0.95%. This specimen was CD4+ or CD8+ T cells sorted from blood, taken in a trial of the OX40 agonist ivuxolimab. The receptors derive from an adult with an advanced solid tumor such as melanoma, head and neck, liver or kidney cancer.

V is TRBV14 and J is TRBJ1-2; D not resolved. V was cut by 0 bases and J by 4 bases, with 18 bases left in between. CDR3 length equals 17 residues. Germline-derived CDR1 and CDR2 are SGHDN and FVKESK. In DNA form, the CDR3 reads TGTGCCAGCAGCCAAGATGGGGTTGGCAGGTTGGGCTATGGCTACACCTTC. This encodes CASSQDGVGRLGYGYTF.

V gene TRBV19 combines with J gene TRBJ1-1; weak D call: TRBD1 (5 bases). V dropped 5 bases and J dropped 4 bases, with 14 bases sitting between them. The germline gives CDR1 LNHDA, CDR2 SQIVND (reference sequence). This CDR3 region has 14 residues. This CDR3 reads CASSAGLIPTEAFF. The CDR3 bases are TGTGCCAGTAGTGCGGGACTGATACCCACTGAAGCTTTCTTT.

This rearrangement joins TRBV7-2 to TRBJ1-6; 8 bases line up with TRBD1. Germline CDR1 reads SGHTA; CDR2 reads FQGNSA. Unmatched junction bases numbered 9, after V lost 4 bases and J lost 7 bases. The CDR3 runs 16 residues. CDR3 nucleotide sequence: TGTGCCAGCAGCTCACGGACAGGGAGGCGCAATTCACCCCTCCACTTT. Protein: CASSSRTGRRNSPLHF.

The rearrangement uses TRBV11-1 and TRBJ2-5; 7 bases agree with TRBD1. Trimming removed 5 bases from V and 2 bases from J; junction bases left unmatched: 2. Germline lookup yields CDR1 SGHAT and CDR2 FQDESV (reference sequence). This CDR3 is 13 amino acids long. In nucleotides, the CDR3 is TGTGCCAGCAGCAGGGGACAGCAAGAGACCCAGTACTTC. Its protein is CASSRGQQETQYF.

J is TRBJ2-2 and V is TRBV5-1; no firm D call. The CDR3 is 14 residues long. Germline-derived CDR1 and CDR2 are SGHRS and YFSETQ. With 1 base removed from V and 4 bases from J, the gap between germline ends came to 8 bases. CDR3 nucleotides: TGCGCCAGCAGCTTGCTGGATCCCACCGGGGAGCTGTTTTTT. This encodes CASSLLDPTGELFF.

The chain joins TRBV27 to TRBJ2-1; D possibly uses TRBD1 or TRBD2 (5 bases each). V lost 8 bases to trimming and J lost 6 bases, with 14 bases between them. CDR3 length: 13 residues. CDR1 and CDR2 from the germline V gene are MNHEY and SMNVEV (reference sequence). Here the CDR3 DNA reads TGTGCCAGCGATCCGGGGCCTATCAATGAGCAGTTCTTC. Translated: CASDPGPINEQFF.

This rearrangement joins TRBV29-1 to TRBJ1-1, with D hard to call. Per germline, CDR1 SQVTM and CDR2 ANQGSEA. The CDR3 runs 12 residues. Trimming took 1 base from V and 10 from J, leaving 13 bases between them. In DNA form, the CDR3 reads TGCAGCGTTGAAGGGGGAGGTGTAGGAGCTTTCTTT. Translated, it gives CSVEGGGVGAFF.

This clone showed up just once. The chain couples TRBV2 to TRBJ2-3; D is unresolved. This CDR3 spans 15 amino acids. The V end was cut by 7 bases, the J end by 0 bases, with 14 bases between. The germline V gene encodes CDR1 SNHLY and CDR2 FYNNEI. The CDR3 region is CASIAREPSTDTQYF. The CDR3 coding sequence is TGTGCCAGCATCGCTCGAGAGCCTAGCACAGATACGCAGTATTTT.

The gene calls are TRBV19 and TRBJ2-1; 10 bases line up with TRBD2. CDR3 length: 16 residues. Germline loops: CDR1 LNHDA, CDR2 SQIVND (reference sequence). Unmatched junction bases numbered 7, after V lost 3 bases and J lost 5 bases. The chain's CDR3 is CASSMGPGTSDNEQFF. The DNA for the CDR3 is TGTGCCAGTAGTATGGGCCCGGGGACTAGCGACAATGAGCAGTTCTTC. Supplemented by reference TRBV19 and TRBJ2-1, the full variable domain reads DGGITQSPKYLFRKEGQNVTLSCEQNLNHDAMYWYRQDPGQGLRLIYYSQIVNDFQKGDIAEGYSVSREKKESFPLTVTSAQKNPTAFYLCASSMGPGTSDNEQFFGPGTRLTVL.

CDR3 in DNA: TGTGCCAGCAGCTTAACGACAGGGAAAATGGGCACTGAAGCTTTCTTT. Translation: CASSLTTGKMGTEAFF. The V gene is TRBV11-2, the J gene TRBJ1-1; 7 nucleotides align to TRBD1. Germline V gives CDR1 SGHAT, CDR2 FQNNGV. Germline trimming cut 2 bases from V and 4 bases from J; bases unmatched to any gene: 10. This CDR3 region has 16 residues.

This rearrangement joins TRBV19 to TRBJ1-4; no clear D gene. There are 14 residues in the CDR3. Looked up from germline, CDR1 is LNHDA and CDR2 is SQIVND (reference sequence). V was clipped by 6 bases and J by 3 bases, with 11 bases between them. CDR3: CASRRAGANEKLFF. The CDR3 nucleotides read TGTGCCAGTAGGCGGGCCGGGGCTAATGAAAAACTGTTTTTT.

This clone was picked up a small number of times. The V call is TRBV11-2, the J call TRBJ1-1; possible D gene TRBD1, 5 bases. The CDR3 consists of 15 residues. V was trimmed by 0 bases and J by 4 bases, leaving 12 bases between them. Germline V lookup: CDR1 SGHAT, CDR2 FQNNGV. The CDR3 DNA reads TGTGCCAGCAGCTTAGAGAGGGGAAGAACCACTGAAGCTTTCTTT. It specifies CASSLERGRTTEAFF.

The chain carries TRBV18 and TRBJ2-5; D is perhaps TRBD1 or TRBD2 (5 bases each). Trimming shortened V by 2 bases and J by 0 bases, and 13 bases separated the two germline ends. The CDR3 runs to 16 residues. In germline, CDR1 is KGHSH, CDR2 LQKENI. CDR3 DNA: TGTGCCAGCTCACCAGGGACCTACGGCCACCAAGAGACCCAGTACTTC. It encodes CASSPGTYGHQETQYF.

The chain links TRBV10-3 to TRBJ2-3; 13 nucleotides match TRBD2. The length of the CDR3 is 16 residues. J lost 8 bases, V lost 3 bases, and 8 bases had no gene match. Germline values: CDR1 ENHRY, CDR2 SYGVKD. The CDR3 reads CAISDTGTSGVGTQYF. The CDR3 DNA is TGTGCCATCAGTGATACCGGGACTAGCGGGGTTGGTACGCAGTATTTT.

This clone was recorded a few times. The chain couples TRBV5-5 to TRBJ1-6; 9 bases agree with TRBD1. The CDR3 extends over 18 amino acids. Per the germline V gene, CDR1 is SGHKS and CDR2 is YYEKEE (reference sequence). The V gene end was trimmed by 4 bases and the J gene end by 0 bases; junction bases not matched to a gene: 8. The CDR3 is CASSTPGQGASYNSPLHF. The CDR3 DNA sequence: TGTGCCAGCAGCACTCCGGGACAGGGCGCCTCCTATAATTCACCCCTCCACTTT.

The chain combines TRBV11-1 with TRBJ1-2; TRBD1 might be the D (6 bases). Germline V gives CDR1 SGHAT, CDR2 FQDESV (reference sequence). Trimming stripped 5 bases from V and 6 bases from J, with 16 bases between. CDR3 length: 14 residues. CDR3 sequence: CASSRTDSRNGYTF. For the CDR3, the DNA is TGTGCCAGCAGCCGCACGGACAGTAGGAATGGCTACACCTTC.

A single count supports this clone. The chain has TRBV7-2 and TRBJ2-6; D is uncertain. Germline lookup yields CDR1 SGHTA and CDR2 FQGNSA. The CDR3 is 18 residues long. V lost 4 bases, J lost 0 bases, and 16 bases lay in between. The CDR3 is CASSSRRSILSGANVLTF. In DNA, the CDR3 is TGTGCCAGCAGCTCACGGCGTAGTATACTCTCTGGGGCCAACGTCCTGACTTTC.

For the CDR3, the DNA is TGTGCCAGCAGTTTATACGACCGCAGGGACTCACCCCTCCACTTT. Translation: CASSLYDRRDSPLHF. This chain connects TRBV27 to TRBJ1-6, with D perhaps matching TRBD1 (5 bases). This CDR3 comprises 15 residues. V lost 1 base to trimming and J lost 10 bases, with 14 bases between them. CDR1 MNHEY and CDR2 SMNVEV come from the germline V gene (reference sequence).

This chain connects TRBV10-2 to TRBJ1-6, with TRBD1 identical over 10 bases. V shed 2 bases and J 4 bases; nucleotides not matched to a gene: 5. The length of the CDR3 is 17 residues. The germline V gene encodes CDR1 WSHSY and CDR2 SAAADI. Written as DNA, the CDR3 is TGCGCCAGCAGTGAGGGCTTGGGACAGGGGTATAATTCACCCCTCCACTTT. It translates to CASSEGLGQGYNSPLHF.

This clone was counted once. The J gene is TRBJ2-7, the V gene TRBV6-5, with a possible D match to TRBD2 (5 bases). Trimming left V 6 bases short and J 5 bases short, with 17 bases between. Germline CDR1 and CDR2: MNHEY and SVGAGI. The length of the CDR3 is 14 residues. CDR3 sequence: CASSRDYNPDEQYF. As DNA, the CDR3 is TGTGCCAGCAGCCGAGACTATAACCCCGACGAGCAGTACTTC.

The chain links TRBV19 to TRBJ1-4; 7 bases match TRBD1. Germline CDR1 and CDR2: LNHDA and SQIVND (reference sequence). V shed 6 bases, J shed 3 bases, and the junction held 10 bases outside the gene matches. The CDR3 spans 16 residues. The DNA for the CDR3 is TGTGCCAGTAGGCGACAGGGTAGCGGATCTAATGAAAAACTGTTTTTT. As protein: CASRRQGSGSNEKLFF.

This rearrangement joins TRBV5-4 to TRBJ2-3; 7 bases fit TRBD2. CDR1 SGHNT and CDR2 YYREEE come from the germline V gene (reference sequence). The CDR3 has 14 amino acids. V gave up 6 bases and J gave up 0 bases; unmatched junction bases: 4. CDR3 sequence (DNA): TGTGCCAGCACTTCGCGGGGGAGCACAGATACGCAGTATTTT. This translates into CASTSRGSTDTQYF.

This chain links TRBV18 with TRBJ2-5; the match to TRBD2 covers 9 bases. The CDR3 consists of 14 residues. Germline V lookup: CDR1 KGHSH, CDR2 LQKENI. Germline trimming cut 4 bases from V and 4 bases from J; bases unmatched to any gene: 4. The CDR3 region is CASSLGLARETQYF. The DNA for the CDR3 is TGTGCCAGCTCACTCGGACTAGCGAGAGAGACCCAGTACTTC. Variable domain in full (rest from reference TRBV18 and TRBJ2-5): NAGVMQNPRHLVRRRGQEARLRCSPMKGHSHVYWYRQLPEEGLKFMVYLQKENIIDESGMPKERFSAEFPKEGPSILRIQQVVRGDSAAYFCASSLGLARETQYFGPGTRLLVL.

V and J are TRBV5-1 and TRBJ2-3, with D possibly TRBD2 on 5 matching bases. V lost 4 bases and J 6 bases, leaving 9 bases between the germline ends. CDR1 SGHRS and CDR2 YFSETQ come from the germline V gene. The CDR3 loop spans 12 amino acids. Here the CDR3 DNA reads TGCGCCAGCAGCAGCGGATGGGATACGCAGTATTTT. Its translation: CASSSGWDTQYF. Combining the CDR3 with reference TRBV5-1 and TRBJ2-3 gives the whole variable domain KAGVTQTPRYLIKTRGQQVTLSCSPISGHRSVSWYQQTPGQGLQFLFEYFSETQRNKGNFPGRFSGRQFSNSRSEMNVSTLELGDSALYLCASSSGWDTQYFGPGTRLTVL.

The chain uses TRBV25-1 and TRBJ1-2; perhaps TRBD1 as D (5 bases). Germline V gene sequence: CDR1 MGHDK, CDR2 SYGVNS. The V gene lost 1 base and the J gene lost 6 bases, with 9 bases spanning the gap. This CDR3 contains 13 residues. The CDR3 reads CASSEFAQDGYTF. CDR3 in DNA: TGTGCCAGCAGTGAATTTGCACAGGATGGCTACACCTTC.

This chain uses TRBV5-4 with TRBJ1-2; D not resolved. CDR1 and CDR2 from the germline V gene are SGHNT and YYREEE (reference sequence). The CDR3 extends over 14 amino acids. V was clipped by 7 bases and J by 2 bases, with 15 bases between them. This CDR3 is CASHNVDWNYGYTF. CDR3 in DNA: TGTGCCAGCCATAATGTGGACTGGAACTATGGCTACACCTTC.

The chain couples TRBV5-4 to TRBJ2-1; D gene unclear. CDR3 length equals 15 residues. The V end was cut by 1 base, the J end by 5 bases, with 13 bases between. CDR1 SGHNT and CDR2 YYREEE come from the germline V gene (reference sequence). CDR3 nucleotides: TGTGCCAGCAGCTTGATTGGGGTGGCTAACAATGAGCAGTTCTTC. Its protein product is CASSLIGVANNEQFF.